The rows below give T cell receptor beta chains drawn from one sample of a study of long-term antiretroviral therapy in people with HIV. The data were produced by immunoSEQ multiplex PCR, yet TCRdb's version contains in-frame clones alone and is incomplete. The top ten hold 4.1% of the sample, which has roughly 28,000 clones, roughly 88% seen once. This specimen was unsorted PBMCs, taken 0.5 years after starting antiretroviral therapy. These receptors were collected from a woman younger than 35 with HIV. Both conserved end residues are part of each CDR3. D genes are given only for firm matches. Clone size is not always given. Where it is, it says once, few, many or a class for expanded clones.

CDR3 DNA,CDR3 protein,clone size,D gene,J gene,CDR3 length,V gene
TGTGCCAGCAGCTTTAGGACAGGGGGCTTACGGACGCCGCAAGAGACCCAGTACTTC,CASSFRTGGLRTPQETQYF,.,TRBD1,TRBJ2-5,19,TRBV5-5
TGTGCCAGCAGTTTACTAGCGGGAGGTCTCTCTCAGGATGAGCAGTTCTTC,CASSLLAGGLSQDEQFF,.,TRBD2,TRBJ2-1,17,TRBV28
TGTGCCAGCTCCCCCTACGGGGGGGCCACGGGCCCCATGGGATTGGGGCATGAGCAGTTCTTC,CASSPYGGATGPMGLGHEQFF,.,TRBD2,TRBJ2-1,21,TRBV9
TGTGCCAGCAGCTTCCCCCGGAGACTAGCGGTGATGGGTGAGCAGTTCTTC,CASSFPRRLAVMGEQFF,.,TRBD2,TRBJ2-1,17,TRBV7-9
TGCAGTGTTGGAGGGGCCTACGAGCAGTACTTC,CSVGGAYEQYF,.,.,TRBJ2-7,11,TRBV20-1
TGTGCCAGCAGCCTTGGACCAGACACTGAAGCTTTCTTT,CASSLGPDTEAFF,.,.,TRBJ1-1,13,TRBV5-5
TGTGCCAGCAGTACTTTGGGACAGGGGGCGGTGAGCAATCAGCCCCAGCATTTT,CASSTLGQGAVSNQPQHF,.,TRBD1,TRBJ1-5,18,TRBV27
TGTGCCAGCAGCCAAGTTGTCGACCCCTACGAGCAGTACTTC,CASSQVVDPYEQYF,.,.,TRBJ2-7,14,TRBV14
TGTGCCAGCAGACACGACAGGTCAGGGTCGAACACTGAAGCTTTCTTT,CASRHDRSGSNTEAFF,.,.,TRBJ1-1,16,TRBV7-9
TGTGCCAGCAGTCCCCCTTGGGGGCAGCAAGAGACCCAGTACTTC,CASSPPWGQQETQYF,once,.,TRBJ2-5,15,TRBV28
TGTGCCAGCAGCGCCGAGGGGGGGTCTTATACGCAGTATTTT,CASSAEGGSYTQYF,.,.,TRBJ2-3,14,TRBV9
TGTGCCAGCAGTTACCAGGGGGCGGATAATTCACCCCTCCACTTT,CASSYQGADNSPLHF,.,TRBD1,TRBJ1-6,15,TRBV6-6
TGTGCCAGCAGCATAGTTGGCGGCAATGAGCAGTTCTTC,CASSIVGGNEQFF,.,.,TRBJ2-1,13,TRBV6-4
TGTGCCAGCAGCCGACAGCTCTCTGGAAACACCATATATTTT,CASSRQLSGNTIYF,.,.,TRBJ1-3,14,TRBV7-2
TGTGCCAGCAGTCCTTCACAGGGGATCCTGACCTACGAGCAGTACTTC,CASSPSQGILTYEQYF,.,TRBD1,TRBJ2-7,16,TRBV27
TGTGCCAGCAGTTTATCAGGGGTTACTGAAGCTTTCTTT,CASSLSGVTEAFF,.,.,TRBJ1-1,13,TRBV27
TGTGCCAGCAGCTTAGTCACAGCCTTTAATGGCTACACCTTC,CASSLVTAFNGYTF,.,.,TRBJ1-2,14,TRBV11-2
TGTGCCACCCAGTCGGCTAGCGGGAGCCCCCTACAGTACTTC,CATQSASGSPLQYF,.,TRBD2,TRBJ2-7,14,TRBV15
TGTGCTCTAGCGGGGACCGGGGTGGATACGCAGTATTTT,CALAGTGVDTQYF,.,TRBD2,TRBJ2-3,13,TRBV7-2
TGTGCCAGCAGTTTATCAGGTGGGCCAGGGATTACCTACGAGCAGTACTTC,CASSLSGGPGITYEQYF,.,.,TRBJ2-7,17,TRBV27
TGCGCCAGCAGCTTGGACACGGGTGGGAACACTGAAGCTTTCTTT,CASSLDTGGNTEAFF,.,.,TRBJ1-1,15,TRBV5-1
TGTGCCAGCAGCTTAGCCGGGACAGGGAGCAATCAGCCCCAGCATTTT,CASSLAGTGSNQPQHF,.,TRBD1,TRBJ1-5,16,TRBV7-2
TGTGCCAGCAGTCGTGGCAGGGGTGCAATGCAAGAGACCCAGTACTTC,CASSRGRGAMQETQYF,.,.,TRBJ2-5,16,TRBV28
TGCGCCAGCAGCCAAAAAAGGGGGATAGAGGCCTACGAGCAGTACTTC,CASSQKRGIEAYEQYF,.,.,TRBJ2-7,16,TRBV4-1
TGTGCCAGCAGCTTAGTTCCTCTGAACACTGAAGCTTTCTTT,CASSLVPLNTEAFF,.,.,TRBJ1-1,14,TRBV11-1
TGTGCCAGCAGCTTAGCGCTATTAAGGGAGACCCAGTACTTC,CASSLALLRETQYF,.,.,TRBJ2-5,14,TRBV7-2
TGTGCCAGTAGTACGACAGGGAACGAGCAGTACTTC,CASSTTGNEQYF,.,TRBD1,TRBJ2-7,12,TRBV19
TGTGCCAGCAGTTACAAGAATGAGCAGTTCTTC,CASSYKNEQFF,.,.,TRBJ2-1,11,TRBV6-6
TGTGCCAGCTCACCATCGGCGGGAGGGGACACTGAAGCTTTCTTT,CASSPSAGGDTEAFF,.,.,TRBJ1-1,15,TRBV18
TGTGCCACCAGCAAAGAAGGTCTCTCTGGGGCCAACGTCCTGACTTTC,CATSKEGLSGANVLTF,.,.,TRBJ2-6,16,TRBV15
TGTGCCAGCAGTTCGGTCAGGGGCTCCTACGAGCAGTACTTC,CASSSVRGSYEQYF,few,.,TRBJ2-7,14,TRBV27
TGTGCCAGCAGCCAAGAGGACTTCTCCTACGAGCAGTACTTC,CASSQEDFSYEQYF,.,.,TRBJ2-7,14,TRBV14
TGCGCCAGCAGTTCCCGAGAGACAGGGACTGAAGCTTTCTTT,CASSSRETGTEAFF,.,TRBD1,TRBJ1-1,14,TRBV10-2
TGTGCCATCAGTGTCGGGGGGGTAGAAGAGACCCAGTACTTC,CAISVGGVEETQYF,.,TRBD2,TRBJ2-5,14,TRBV10-3
TGTGCCAGCAGCCTTGACAGGGCTACTTACAATGAGCAGTTCTTC,CASSLDRATYNEQFF,.,TRBD1,TRBJ2-1,15,TRBV4-2
TGTGCCAGCAGCTTAGGGGCGGGGTGGTGGCCTTTATATGGCTACACCTTC,CASSLGAGWWPLYGYTF,.,.,TRBJ1-2,17,TRBV7-9
TGTGCCAGCAGAGACGGTCCAACTAATGAAAAACTGTTTTTT,CASRDGPTNEKLFF,.,.,TRBJ1-4,14,TRBV6-6
TGTGCCAGCAGCTTGGTTGGACTGGCCCCGGGGGCCAACGTCCTGACTTTC,CASSLVGLAPGANVLTF,.,.,TRBJ2-6,17,TRBV5-4
TGTGCCATCAGTGTTCTTCGGGGGACTAGCGGGAGCACAGATACGCAGTATTTT,CAISVLRGTSGSTDTQYF,.,TRBD2,TRBJ2-3,18,TRBV10-3
TGTGCCAGCAGCCTACTAGCGGGAGTCCGCGAGACCCAGTACTTC,CASSLLAGVRETQYF,.,TRBD2,TRBJ2-5,15,TRBV7-6